These T cell receptor beta chains were read from a single sample in a study of blood T cells in healthy people across ages. TCRdb re-called the 5' RACE reads through MiXCR, storing one row per CDR3 protein. Of hundreds of thousands of distinct CDR3 sequences in the sample, around 43% were seen once. Sequenced input: blood. The receptors were sampled from an elderly man in good health. CDR3s include the opening cysteine and the closing phenylalanine or tryptophan. D genes are given only for firm matches. Clone size appears in some rows only: once, few, many, or a class for an expanded clone.

V,D,length,size,J,DNA,CDR3
TRBV12-3/TRBV12-4,TRBD2,15,-,TRBJ2-1,TGTGCCAGCAGTTTAGTGAGCGGGAGCGGCAATGAGCAGTTCTTC,CASSLVSGSGNEQFF
TRBV9,TRBD1,14,many,TRBJ2-3,TGCGCCAGCAGTGGGACAGGACGCACAGATACGCAGTATTTT,CASSGTGRTDTQYF
TRBV28,TRBD2,14,few,TRBJ2-1,TGTGCCAGCAAAGGCGGGAGGAGGGATAATGAGCAGTTCTTC,CASKGGRRDNEQFF
TRBV30,-,12,-,TRBJ1-1,TGTGCCTGGAGAAGCGGGGAGACTGAAGCTTTCTTT,CAWRSGETEAFF
TRBV7-6,TRBD1,13,-,TRBJ2-7,TGTGCCAGCAGCCCAAACAGGGGGTACGAGCAGTACTTC,CASSPNRGYEQYF
TRBV6-2/TRBV6-3,-,12,few,TRBJ2-3,TGTGCCAGCAGCCCTTACCCAGATACGCAGTATTTT,CASSPYPDTQYF
TRBV12-3/TRBV12-4,-,13,-,TRBJ2-1,TGTGCCAGCAGTTTAGCGCGAGGTATCGAGCAGTTCTTC,CASSLARGIEQFF
TRBV20-1,-,18,few,TRBJ2-2,TGCAGTGCTAGAGATCCCGGTCGCGGAGTCGCGAACACCGGGGAGCTGTTTTTT,CSARDPGRGVANTGELFF
TRBV12-3/TRBV12-4,-,14,-,TRBJ2-3,TGTGCCAGCAGTGTAAGGGCAGGCACAGATACGCAGTATTTT,CASSVRAGTDTQYF
TRBV3-1,-,12,few,TRBJ1-2,TGTGCCAGCAGCCCGGGGGAGTATGGCTACACCTTC,CASSPGEYGYTF
TRBV7-8,-,15,few,TRBJ2-3,TGTGCCAGCAGCTTACGGGGGAATTGGGGAGATACGCAGTATTTT,CASSLRGNWGDTQYF
TRBV7-2,-,14,few,TRBJ2-2,TGTGCCAGCCGGCAGCGCCCGAACACCGGGGAGCTGTTTTTT,CASRQRPNTGELFF
TRBV2,-,16,-,TRBJ2-2,TGTGCCAGCAGTGACCCGCCCGGGACATTAACCGGGGAGCTGTTTTTT,CASSDPPGTLTGELFF